A single sample gave rise to the 32 T cell receptor beta chains below, sequenced in a study of vaccination effects on CD4 cells after COVID-19. Cells that had been cultured for 10 days were the source of isolated CD4+ T cells. For these receptors, no antigen is known. The protocol was immunoSEQ multiplex PCR, while the TCRdb copy is restricted to in-frame clones and leaves out a portion. The table records about 25,000 clones, roughly 75% of them present only once. The sequences come from CD4+ T cells from PBMCs cultured without peptide, collected before COVID-19 vaccination. The receptors come from a human donor who received a COVID-19 vaccine.

The V call is TRBV2, the J call TRBJ1-1; D is possibly TRBD1 (5 bases). V was shortened by 5 bases and J by 8 bases, with 15 bases between the two germline ends. Germline V gives CDR1 SNHLY, CDR2 FYNNEI. CDR3 size: 13 residues. The CDR3 loop reads CASSSETVLEAFF. Written as DNA, the CDR3 is TGTGCCAGCAGTTCTGAGACAGTTTTAGAAGCTTTCTTT.

Only a few counts were recorded for this clone. The chain is built from TRBV14 and TRBJ1-2; D perhaps matches TRBD1 (5 bases). In germline, CDR1 is SGHDN, CDR2 FVKESK. V gave up 1 base and J gave up 10 bases, with 10 bases separating them. The CDR3 length is 12 residues. CDR3 nucleotide sequence: TGTGCCAGCAGCCAAGTGGGGCGGTCCTACACCTTC. Translation: CASSQVGRSYTF.

About this clone: Its ends do not fully match the called genes, so a read error is possible. V usage is TRBV7-7 and J usage is TRBJ2-1, with 9 bases lining up with TRBD2. Per germline, CDR1 SSHAT and CDR2 FNYEAQ (reference sequence). The CDR3 has 16 residues. CDR3 sequence reads: CASSLALAGGPNEQFF. The CDR3 DNA reads TGTGCTAGCAGCTTAGCACTCGCGGGGGGGCCCAATGAGCAGTTCTTC.

This clone has more than one count but fewer than ten. This chain uses TRBV30 with TRBJ1-1; the D is unclear. The CDR3 runs 12 residues. V dropped 0 bases and J dropped 4 bases, with 6 bases sitting between them. Germline lookup yields CDR1 GTSNPN and CDR2 SVGIG (reference sequence). The CDR3 spells CAWSVQTTEAFF. CDR3 nucleotides: TGTGCCTGGAGTGTTCAAACCACTGAAGCTTTCTTT.

The chain couples TRBV6-5 to TRBJ1-3; tentatively, D is TRBD1 (5 bases). The V end lost 0 bases, the J end lost 2 bases, and 11 bases lay between the germline ends. Germline V gene lookup returns CDR1 MNHEY and CDR2 SVGAGI. This CDR3 region has 16 residues. The CDR3, as DNA: TGTGCCAGCAGTTACTCACGACAGACTGCTGGAAACACCATATATTTT. It translates to CASSYSRQTAGNTIYF.

The chain uses TRBV4-2 and TRBJ2-7, with D perhaps TRBD2 (6 bases). Germline-derived CDR1 and CDR2 are LGHNA and YNFKEQ. V lost 5 bases, J lost 3 bases, and 14 bases lay in between. The CDR3 extends over 14 amino acids. The CDR3 DNA reads TGTGCCAGCAGCGAGAGCGGGTTCGACTACGAGCAGTACTTC. Protein: CASSESGFDYEQYF.

This clone has only one observation. The V call is TRBV7-3, the J call TRBJ2-5, with D perhaps assigned TRBD1 or TRBD2 (5 bases each). The CDR3 contains 15 residues. Germline CDR1 is SGHTA and CDR2 is FQGTGA. The ends were cut back, 5 bases at V and 4 bases at J, with 17 bases in the middle. CDR3 bases: TGTGCCAGCAGCCTAGCCGGGGCCAGTGGAGAGACCCAGTACTTC. It translates to CASSLAGASGETQYF.

This sequence joins TRBV28 and TRBJ2-3; the D is unclear. The CDR3 is 15 amino acids. CDR1 and CDR2 (germline): MDHEN, SYDVKM. Between the trimmed V and J ends, which lost 0 bases and 2 bases, there was a span of 9 bases. The CDR3 loop reads CASSLWTGNTDTQYF. Written as DNA, the CDR3 is TGTGCCAGCAGTTTATGGACCGGAAACACAGATACGCAGTATTTT.

This clone was seen only a few times. The V gene is TRBV3-1 (or the pseudogene TRBV3-2), the J gene TRBJ1-2; perhaps TRBD1 as D (6 bases). CDR1 and CDR2 from the germline V gene are LGHDT and YNNKEL (reference sequence). Trimming removed 1 base from V and 8 bases from J, with 11 bases in between. CDR3 size: 13 residues. The CDR3 DNA reads TGTGCCAGCAGCCAAGCAGGGGCGCGGGGCTACACCTTC. This translates into CASSQAGARGYTF.

The chain carries TRBV10-3 and TRBJ1-2; D ambiguous. There are 13 residues in the CDR3. From germline, CDR1 is ENHRY and CDR2 SYGVKD. The ends were cut back, 2 bases at V and 5 bases at J, with 9 bases in the middle. The DNA for the CDR3 is TGTGCCATCAGTGAGACTTCAGCGTATGGCTACACCTTC. Its translation is CAISETSAYGYTF.

The table lists this clone with a few counts. J is TRBJ2-6 and V is TRBV9; D unclear. The ends were cut back, 0 bases at V and 2 bases at J, with 3 bases in the middle. This CDR3 spans 14 amino acids. Germline V CDR1 and CDR2: SGDLS, YYNGEE. CDR3 sequence reads: CASSVAAGANVLTF. CDR3 sequence (DNA): TGTGCCAGCAGCGTAGCTGCTGGGGCCAACGTCCTGACTTTC.

This rearrangement joins TRBV29-1 to TRBJ1-1; 8 bases map to TRBD1. Per germline, CDR1 SQVTM and CDR2 ANQGSEA. V shed 6 bases and J 0 bases; nucleotides not matched to a gene: 3. The CDR3 totals 13 residues. CDR3 DNA: TGCAGCGTCTGGACAGGGCTGAACACTGAAGCTTTCTTT. Translated, it gives CSVWTGLNTEAFF.

This rearrangement joins TRBV30 to TRBJ2-3, with TRBD2 as a possible D gene (6 bases). The ends were cut back, 1 base at V and 10 bases at J, with 15 bases in the middle. Germline V CDR1 and CDR2: GTSNPN, SVGIG (reference sequence). This CDR3 has 13 residues. In nucleotides, the CDR3 is TGTGCCTGGAGTGAAACTAGCTCCACTTCGCAGTATTTT. Residues: CAWSETSSTSQYF.

This chain links TRBV11-2 with TRBJ1-1; 7 nucleotides align to TRBD1. V trimming: 4 bases; J trimming: 0 bases; junction bases outside the gene matches: 5. The germline gives CDR1 SGHAT, CDR2 FQNNGV. The CDR3 extends over 15 amino acids. The CDR3 region is CASSSSGGVNTEAFF. In DNA form, the CDR3 reads TGTGCCAGCAGCTCATCAGGGGGGGTGAACACTGAAGCTTTCTTT.

The chain recombines TRBV12-2 with TRBJ2-1; the table assigns TRBD2, which was not confirmed against the DNA. TRBV12-2 is marked as a pseudogene. The CDR3 has 19 residues. The CDR3 loop reads CASRFGTSGRPYSYNEQFF. CDR3 DNA: TGTGCAAGTCGCTTCGGGACTAGCGGGAGGCCCTACTCCTACAATGAGCAGTTCTTC.

This clone was counted only a few times. The chain has TRBV7-9 and TRBJ1-1; D gene uncertain. This CDR3 spans 13 amino acids. V was shortened by 3 bases and J by 4 bases, with 9 bases between the two germline ends. Germline V CDR1 and CDR2: SEHNR, FQNEAQ (reference sequence). For the CDR3, the DNA is TGTGCCAGCAGCTTCGGGGTGACCACTGAAGCTTTCTTT. Translation gives CASSFGVTTEAFF.

The chain links TRBV2 to TRBJ1-5, with D maybe TRBD1 (5 bases). The germline V and J ends were trimmed by 7 bases and 3 bases, with 22 bases remaining between them. The CDR3 spans 17 residues. CDR1 SNHLY and CDR2 FYNNEI come from the germline V gene. Here the CDR3 DNA reads TGTGCCAGCACCCGGGGCCAGCTGGGAGGGCTCAATCAGCCCCAGCATTTT. Translation gives CASTRGQLGGLNQPQHF.

The genes are TRBV6-5 and TRBJ2-1, with D perhaps TRBD2 (5 bases). The germline V gene encodes CDR1 MNHEY and CDR2 SVGAGI. V lost 6 bases and J 2 bases, leaving 14 bases between the germline ends. The CDR3 is 15 residues long. The CDR3 nucleotides read TGTGCCAGCAGCCCCGGGTGGGGAGCCTACAATGAGCAGTTCTTC. Residues: CASSPGWGAYNEQFF.

The chain has TRBV4-2 and TRBJ2-3; 10 positions match TRBD2. The germline gives CDR1 LGHNA, CDR2 YNFKEQ. V lost 2 bases and J lost 7; bases outside the gene matches: 18. The CDR3 length is 19 residues. This CDR3 is CASSQLRRRERGGMYTQYF. CDR3 nucleotides: TGTGCCAGCAGCCAACTCCGGCGCAGGGAGCGGGGGGGCATGTATACGCAGTATTTT.

This rearrangement joins TRBV11-2 to TRBJ2-3, with 11 bases matching TRBD2. The CDR3 length is 16 residues. The germline V gene has CDR1 SGHAT and CDR2 FQNNGV. J lost 4 bases, V lost 2 bases, and 5 bases had no gene match. The CDR3 is CASSLSSGRIADTQYF. In DNA form, the CDR3 reads TGTGCCAGCAGCTTATCTAGCGGGAGGATAGCAGATACGCAGTATTTT. Using reference TRBV11-2 and TRBJ2-3 for the parts outside the CDR3, the full variable domain is EAGVAQSPRYKIIEKRQSVAFWCNPISGHATLYWYQQILGQGPKLLIQFQNNGVVDDSQLPKDRFSAERLKGVDSTLKIQPAKLEDSAVYLCASSLSSGRIADTQYFGPGTRLTVL.

The genes are TRBV28 and TRBJ1-2; a weak D match, TRBD1 (5 bases). This CDR3 region has 12 residues. Germline V CDR1 and CDR2: MDHEN, SYDVKM. Trimming took 7 bases from V and 2 from J, leaving 8 bases between them. The CDR3 is CASTSGNYGYTF. The CDR3 DNA sequence: TGTGCCAGCACCTCAGGGAACTATGGCTACACCTTC.

The chain employs TRBV7-6 and TRBJ2-2; 7 bases align to TRBD2. V lost 5 bases, J lost 4 bases, and 10 bases stayed unmatched. The germline V gene encodes CDR1 SGHVS and CDR2 FNYEAQ. The CDR3 is made up of 16 amino acids. CDR3: CASSLTGGTFTGELFF. The CDR3, as DNA: TGTGCCAGCAGCCTAACGGGGGGAACTTTCACCGGGGAGCTGTTTTTT.

In DNA form, the CDR3 reads TGTGCCTGGAGTGTGTCGGGACAGGGTAGTCGGCAGTACTTC. This translates into CAWSVSGQGSRQYF. The chain uses TRBV30 and TRBJ2-7; 9 bases line up with TRBD1. Germline CDR1 GTSNPN, CDR2 SVGIG (reference sequence). The V segment lost 0 bases and the J segment 9 bases; nucleotides outside the gene matches: 9. The CDR3 is 14 amino acids.

The J gene is TRBJ2-1, the V gene TRBV7-8; D gene uncertain. Trimming cost V 2 bases and J 5 bases, with 13 bases left between them. Germline V lookup: CDR1 SGHVS, CDR2 FQNEAQ. The CDR3 sequence is 15 residues long. DNA for the CDR3: TGTGCCAGCAGCTTAAGACCAGAAGATAACAATGAGCAGTTCTTC. This translates into CASSLRPEDNNEQFF.

The chain recombines TRBV7-9 with TRBJ2-3; tentatively, D is TRBD1 (6 bases). This CDR3 spans 17 amino acids. Germline assignment: CDR1 SEHNR and CDR2 FQNEAQ (reference sequence). Deletions cut 5 bases from V and 7 bases from J, with 25 bases between. The CDR3 nucleotides read TGTGCCAGCAGCGTCAGGGGTGGGCAATCGGAGGCAAATACGCAGTATTTT. Its protein is CASSVRGGQSEANTQYF.

This clone was counted a few times. The rearrangement uses TRBV2 and TRBJ2-2; 8 bases are shared with TRBD1. Germline loops: CDR1 SNHLY, CDR2 FYNNEI. J was trimmed by 5 bases and V by 6 bases; bases with no gene match: 5. The CDR3 is 14 amino acids. CDR3: CASSADRGTGELFF. The CDR3 DNA sequence: TGTGCCAGCAGCGCAGACAGGGGAACCGGGGAGCTGTTTTTT.

The chain has TRBV24-1 and TRBJ1-1; tentative D call: TRBD1 (6 bases). CDR3 size: 18 residues. V was trimmed by 4 bases and J by 1 base, leaving 21 bases between them. Germline CDR1 is KGHDR and CDR2 is SFDVKD. CDR3 bases: TGTGCCACCAGTGACGACCCCGGGACAAAGGGAGAGAACACTGAAGCTTTCTTT. Translating gives CATSDDPGTKGENTEAFF.

This sequence joins TRBV5-6 and TRBJ1-1; a weak D match, TRBD1 (5 bases). V was pared by 5 bases and J by 0 bases, with 11 bases between. The CDR3 loop spans 14 amino acids. Germline V lookup: CDR1 SGHDT, CDR2 YYEEEE. In DNA, the CDR3 is TGTGCCAGCAGTCCAGGGTCCTTGAACACTGAAGCTTTCTTT. Its translation is CASSPGSLNTEAFF.

The rearrangement joins TRBV5-1 to TRBJ1-6; weak D call: TRBD1 (5 bases). This CDR3 has 13 amino acids. From germline, CDR1 is SGHRS and CDR2 YFSETQ. V gave up 7 bases and J gave up 7 bases, with 12 bases separating them. CDR3 in amino acids: CASPHRSNSPLHF. The DNA for the CDR3 is TGCGCCAGCCCGCACAGGAGCAATTCACCCCTCCACTTT.

This clone is medium-sized by share. V and J are TRBV6-5 and TRBJ2-5, with 12 bases lining up with TRBD2. Germline V gene sequence: CDR1 MNHEY, CDR2 SVGAGI. The CDR3 extends over 15 amino acids. After removal of 5 bases from V and 5 bases from J, the junction contained 6 bases not matched to a gene. The CDR3: CASSLLAGGKETQYF. CDR3 bases: TGTGCCAGCAGTCTACTAGCGGGGGGAAAGGAGACCCAGTACTTC.

The chain employs TRBV6-5 and TRBJ1-1, with a possible D match to TRBD1 (5 bases). Trimming shortened V by 6 bases and J by 9 bases, and 17 bases separated the two germline ends. In germline, CDR1 is MNHEY, CDR2 SVGAGI. The CDR3 is made up of 13 amino acids. CDR3 sequence (DNA): TGTGCCAGCAGGTCATTGGGGGAGGTCAAAGCTTTCTTT. This gives the protein CASRSLGEVKAFF.

The J gene is TRBJ2-5, the V gene TRBV7-2; TRBD2 matches at 8 bases. V trimming: 4 bases; J trimming: 4 bases; junction bases outside the gene matches: 8. Germline V gives CDR1 SGHTA, CDR2 FQGNSA. The CDR3 is made up of 15 amino acids. CDR3 loop: CASSSFAGGVETQYF. The CDR3, as DNA: TGTGCCAGCAGCTCCTTTGCGGGGGGCGTAGAGACCCAGTACTTC.